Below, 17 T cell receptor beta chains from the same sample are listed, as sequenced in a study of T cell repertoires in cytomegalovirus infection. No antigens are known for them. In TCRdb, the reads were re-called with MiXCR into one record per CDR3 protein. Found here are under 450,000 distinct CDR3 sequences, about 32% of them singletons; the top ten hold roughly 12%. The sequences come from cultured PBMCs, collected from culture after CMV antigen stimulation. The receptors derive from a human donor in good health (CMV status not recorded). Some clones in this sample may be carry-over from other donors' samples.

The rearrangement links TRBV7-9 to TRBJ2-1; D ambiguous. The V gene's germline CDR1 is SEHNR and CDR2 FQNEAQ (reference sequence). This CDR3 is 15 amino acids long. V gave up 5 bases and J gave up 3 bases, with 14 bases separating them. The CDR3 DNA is TGTGCCAGCAGCCCGGACGGCCTCGTCTACAATGAGCAGTTCTTC. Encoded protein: CASSPDGLVYNEQFF.

CDR3 sequence: CASSQGTTGLRETQYF. For the CDR3, the DNA is TGTGCCAGCAGCCAAGGAACAACAGGCCTCCGGGAGACCCAGTACTTC. The chain links TRBV3-1 to TRBJ2-5, with a possible D match to TRBD1 (5 bases). V was trimmed by 1 base and J by 5 bases, leaving 17 bases between them. Germline V gene data show CDR1 as LGHDT and CDR2 as YNNKEL (reference sequence). This CDR3 is 16 amino acids long.

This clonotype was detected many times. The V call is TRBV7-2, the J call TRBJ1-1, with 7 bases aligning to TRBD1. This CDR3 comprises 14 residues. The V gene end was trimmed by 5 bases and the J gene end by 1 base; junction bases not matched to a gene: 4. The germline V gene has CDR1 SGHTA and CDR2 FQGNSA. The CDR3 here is CASSKRTGNTEAFF. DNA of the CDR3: TGTGCCAGCAGCAAACGGACAGGGAACACTGAAGCTTTCTTT.

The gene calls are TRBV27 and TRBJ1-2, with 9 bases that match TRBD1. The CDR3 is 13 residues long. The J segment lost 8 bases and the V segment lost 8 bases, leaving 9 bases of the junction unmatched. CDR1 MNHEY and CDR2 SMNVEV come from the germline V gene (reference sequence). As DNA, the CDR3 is TGTGCCAGCCGTACCGGGACAGGGCACGGCTACACCTTC. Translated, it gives CASRTGTGHGYTF.

The CDR3 nucleotides are TGTGCCAGCAGAAATCGAGGGACTAGCGGGAGCCAAGAGACCCAGTACTTC. It yields the protein CASRNRGTSGSQETQYF. The chain joins TRBV6-6 to TRBJ2-5, with 14 bases lining up with TRBD2. The CDR3 covers 17 residues. Unmatched junction bases numbered 7, after V lost 6 bases and J lost 1 base. Germline-derived CDR1 and CDR2 are MNHNY and SVGAGI (reference sequence).

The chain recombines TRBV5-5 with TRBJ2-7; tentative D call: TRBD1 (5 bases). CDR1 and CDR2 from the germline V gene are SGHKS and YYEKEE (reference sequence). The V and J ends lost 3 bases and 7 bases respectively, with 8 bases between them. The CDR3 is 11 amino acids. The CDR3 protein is CASSSRQEQYF. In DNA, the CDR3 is TGTGCCAGCAGCTCCCGACAGGAGCAGTACTTC.

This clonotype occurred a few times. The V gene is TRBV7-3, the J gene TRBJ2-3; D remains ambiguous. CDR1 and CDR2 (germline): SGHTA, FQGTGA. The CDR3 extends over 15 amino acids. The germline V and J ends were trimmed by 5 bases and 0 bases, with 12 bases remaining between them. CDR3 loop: CASSPNRLSTDTQYF. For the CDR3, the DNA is TGTGCCAGCAGCCCTAACCGCCTTAGCACAGATACGCAGTATTTT.

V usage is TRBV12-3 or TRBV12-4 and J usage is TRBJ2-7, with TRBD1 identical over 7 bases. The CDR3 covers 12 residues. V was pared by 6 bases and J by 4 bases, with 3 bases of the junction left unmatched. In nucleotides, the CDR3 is TGTGCCAGCAGCACAGGGGAATACGAGCAGTACTTC. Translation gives CASSTGEYEQYF.

Here the CDR3 reads CASRDSSSPLHF. In nucleotides, the CDR3 is TGTGCCAGCAGGGATTCATCTTCACCCCTCCACTTT. The genes are TRBV25-1 and TRBJ1-6, with D uncertain. This CDR3 is built from 12 residues. Trimming cost V 6 bases and J 9 bases, with 9 bases left between them. Germline V lookup: CDR1 MGHDK, CDR2 SYGVNS. The variable domain in full, with the rest retrieved from reference TRBV25-1 and TRBJ1-6, is EADIYQTPRYLVIGTGKKITLECSQTMGHDKMYWYQQDPGMELHLIHYSYGVNSTEKGDLSSESTVSRIRTEHFPLTLESARPSHTSQYLCASRDSSSPLHFGNGTRLTVT.

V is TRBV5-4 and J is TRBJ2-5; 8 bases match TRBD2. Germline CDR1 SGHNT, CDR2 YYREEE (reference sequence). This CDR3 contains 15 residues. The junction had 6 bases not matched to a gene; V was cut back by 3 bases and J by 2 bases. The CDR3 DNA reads TGTGCCAGCAGCTCCCCGGGGGGGGCACAAGAGACCCAGTACTTC. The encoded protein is CASSSPGGAQETQYF.

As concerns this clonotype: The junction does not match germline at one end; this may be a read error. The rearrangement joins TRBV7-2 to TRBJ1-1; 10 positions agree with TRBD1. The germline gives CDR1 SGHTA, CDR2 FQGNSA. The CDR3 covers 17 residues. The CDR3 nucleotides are TGTGCCAGCAGCCCTGGGACAGGGGATATGATGAACACTGTAGCTTTCTTT. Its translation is CASSPGTGDMMNTVAFF.

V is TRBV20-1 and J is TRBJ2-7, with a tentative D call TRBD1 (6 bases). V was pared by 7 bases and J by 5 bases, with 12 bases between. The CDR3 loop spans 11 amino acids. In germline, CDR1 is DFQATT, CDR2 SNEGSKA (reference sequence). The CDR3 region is CSVAQGNEQYV. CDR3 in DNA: TGCAGTGTAGCACAGGGTAACGAGCAGTACGTC.

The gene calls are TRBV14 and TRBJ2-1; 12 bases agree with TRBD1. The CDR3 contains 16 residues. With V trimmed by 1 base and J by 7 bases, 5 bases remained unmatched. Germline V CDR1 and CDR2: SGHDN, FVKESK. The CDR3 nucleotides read TGTGCCAGCAGCCAAGGGGACAGGGGGCGCGGTAATGAGCAGTTCTTC. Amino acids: CASSQGDRGRGNEQFF.

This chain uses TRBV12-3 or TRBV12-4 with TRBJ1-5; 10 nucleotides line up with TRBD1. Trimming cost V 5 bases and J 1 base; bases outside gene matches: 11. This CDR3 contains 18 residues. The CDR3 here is CASSPTGQGIWSNQPQHF. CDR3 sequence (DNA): TGTGCCAGCAGTCCAACGGGACAGGGGATCTGGAGCAATCAGCCCCAGCATTTT.

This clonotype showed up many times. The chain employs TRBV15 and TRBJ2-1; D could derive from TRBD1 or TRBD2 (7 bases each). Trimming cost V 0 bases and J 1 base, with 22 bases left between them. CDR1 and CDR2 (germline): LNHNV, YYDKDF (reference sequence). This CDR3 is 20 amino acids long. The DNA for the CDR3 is TGTGCCACCAGCAGAGATTCAGGGGGAGGGCCCTATTCTTCCTACAATGAGCAGTTCTTC. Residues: CATSRDSGGGPYSSYNEQFF.

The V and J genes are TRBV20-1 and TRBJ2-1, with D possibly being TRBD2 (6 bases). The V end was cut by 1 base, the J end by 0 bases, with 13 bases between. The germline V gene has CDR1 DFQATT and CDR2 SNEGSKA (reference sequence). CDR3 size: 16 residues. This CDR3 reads CSARGGKTGSYNEQFF. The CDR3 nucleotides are TGCAGTGCTAGAGGCGGGAAGACGGGCTCCTACAATGAGCAGTTCTTC.

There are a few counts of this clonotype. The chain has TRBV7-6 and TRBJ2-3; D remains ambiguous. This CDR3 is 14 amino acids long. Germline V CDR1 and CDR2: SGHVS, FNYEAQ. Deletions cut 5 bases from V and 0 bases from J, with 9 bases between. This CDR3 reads CASSHGMSTDTQYF. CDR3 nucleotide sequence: TGTGCCAGCAGCCATGGGATGAGCACAGATACGCAGTATTTT. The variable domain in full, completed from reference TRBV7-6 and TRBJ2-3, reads GAGVSQSPRYKVTKRGQDVALRCDPISGHVSLYWYRQALGQGPEFLTYFNYEAQQDKSGLPNDRFSAERPEGSISTLTIQRTEQRDSAMYRCASSHGMSTDTQYFGPGTRLTVL.